This T cell receptor beta chain was observed in a study of shared clonotypes between healthy human individuals. The table came from immunoSEQ multiplex PCR; TCRdb's copy has only in-frame clones and leaves some out. The sample consists of about 1.5 million clones, about 98% of them appearing once. V lost 5 bases, J lost 7 bases, and 3 bases stayed unmatched. Germline V gene sequence: CDR1 GTSNPN, CDR2 SVGIG (reference sequence). The CDR3 has 12 residues. This TCR was sampled from a man aged 25-40 years in good health. V gene TRBV30 combines with J gene TRBJ1-4; TRBD1 matches 8 bases. Sequencing used naive CD4+ T cells sorted from blood. The subset was: CD45RA+ positively selected. In DNA, the CDR3 is TGTGCCTGGGGACAGGGCGGTGAAAAACTGTTTTTT. This translates into CAWGQGGEKLFF.